This T cell receptor beta chain was sequenced in a study of T-cell memory formation after mild COVID-19. TCRdb re-analysed the 5' RACE reads in MiXCR, keeping a single row per CDR3 protein. The sample has 90,000 to 120,000 distinct CDR3 sequences, around an eighth seen once. The sample holds a few counts of this clonotype. This CDR3 has 17 residues. Germline V lookup: CDR1 SGHVS, CDR2 FNYEAQ. Germline trimming cut 0 bases from V and 7 bases from J; bases unmatched to any gene: 13. Sequencing was done on a sample of PBMCs or a T cell subset sorted from them (not recorded which). The V gene is TRBV7-6, the J gene TRBJ2-5, with 8 bases lining up with TRBD2. The receptor's source is a man aged 18 to 30 who had mild COVID-19 (a few samples of this study predate the infection). Cell type and time point are not known. The CDR3 bases are TGTGCCAGCAGCTTAGCCCCCTCCGGGGGGGATTCAGGGACCCAGTACTTC. As protein: CASSLAPSGGDSGTQYF.